This T cell receptor (beta chain) was retrieved from a study of blood T cell repertoires in COVID-19. In the study overall: COVID-19 samples, acute and convalescent, were from the United States, Italy and Spain.

TCRdb's table, derived via immunoSEQ multiplex PCR, lists solely in-frame clones and lacks some. Of about 500,000 clones detected, 85% to 90% appear once; the ten largest clones hold roughly 7.4%. Between the trimmed V and J ends, which lost 2 bases and 7 bases, there was a span of 15 bases. The germline V gene encodes CDR1 MDHEN and CDR2 SYDVKM. The CDR3 length is 15 residues. The Seattle patients, enrolled during active infection, were followed longitudinally. The chain has TRBV28 and TRBJ1-3, with unresolved D. This sequence originates from a woman aged 45-65 years with COVID-19, enrolled during active disease. Sequencing input: peripheral blood. For the CDR3, the DNA is TGTGCCAGCAGTTTAGCGGGGAGGTTCGGGAACACCATATATTTT. As protein: CASSLAGRFGNTIYF.